The entry that follows covers one TCR beta chain sequence. These data come from a study of blood T cell repertoires in COVID-19. Study summary: COVID-19 samples from acute and convalescent phases originated in the United States, Italy and Spain. Sources were T cells, B-cell-depleted T cells, or PBMCs; the material itself was cDNA or gDNA.

The CDR3 sequence is 14 residues long. Germline assignment: CDR1 MNHNS and CDR2 SASEGT. V was shortened by 2 bases and J by 4 bases, with 11 bases between the two germline ends. Methods used by the authors: Reference gene primers were amplified, and this amplification served to estimate nucleated cell counts. Produced via immunoSEQ multiplex PCR; TCRdb's table is partial and in-frame only. Clone size and V and J calls were adopted from that table, with D and trimming inferred from the DNA. The repertoire has fewer than 35,000 clones, 70% to 85% of them found once; the top ten carry around 2%. The clonotype comes from an older man with active or convalescent COVID-19. The V call is TRBV6-1, the J call TRBJ1-1; D unclear. Sequenced material: peripheral blood. The CDR3 protein is CASSEHLSGTEAFF. The CDR3 bases are TGTGCCAGCAGTGAACACCTTTCAGGCACTGAAGCTTTCTTT.